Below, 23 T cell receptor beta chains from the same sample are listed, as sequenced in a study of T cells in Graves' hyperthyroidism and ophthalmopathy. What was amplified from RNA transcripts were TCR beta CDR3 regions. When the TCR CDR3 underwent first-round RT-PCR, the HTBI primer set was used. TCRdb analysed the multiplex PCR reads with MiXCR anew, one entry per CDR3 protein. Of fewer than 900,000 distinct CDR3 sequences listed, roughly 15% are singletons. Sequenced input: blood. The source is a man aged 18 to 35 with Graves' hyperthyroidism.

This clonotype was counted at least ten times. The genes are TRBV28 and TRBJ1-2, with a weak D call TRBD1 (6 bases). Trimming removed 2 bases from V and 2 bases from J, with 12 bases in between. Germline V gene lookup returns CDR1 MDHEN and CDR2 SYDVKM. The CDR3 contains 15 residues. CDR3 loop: CASSLPGTLNYGYTF. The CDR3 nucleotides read TGTGCCAGCAGTTTACCCGGGACACTCAACTATGGCTACACCTTC.

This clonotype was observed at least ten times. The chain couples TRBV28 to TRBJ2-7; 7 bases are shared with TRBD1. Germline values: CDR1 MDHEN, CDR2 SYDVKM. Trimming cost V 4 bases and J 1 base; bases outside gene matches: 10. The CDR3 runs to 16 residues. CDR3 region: CASSSPSTGLSYEQYF. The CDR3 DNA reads TGTGCCAGCAGTTCCCCATCGACAGGGTTGTCCTACGAGCAGTACTTC.

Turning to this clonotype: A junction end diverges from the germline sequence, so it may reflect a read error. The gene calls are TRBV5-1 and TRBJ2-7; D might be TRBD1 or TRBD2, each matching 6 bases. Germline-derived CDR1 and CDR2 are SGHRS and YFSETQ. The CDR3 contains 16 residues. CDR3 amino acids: CASSGGTPIKNYEQCF. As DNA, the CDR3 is TGCGCCAGCAGCGGGGGGACACCGATTAAGAACTACGAGCAGTGCTTC.

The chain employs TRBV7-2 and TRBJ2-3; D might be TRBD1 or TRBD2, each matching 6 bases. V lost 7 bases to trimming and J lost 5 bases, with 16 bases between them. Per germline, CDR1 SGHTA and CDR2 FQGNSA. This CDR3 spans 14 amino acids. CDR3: CASILTGAGDTQYF. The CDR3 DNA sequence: TGTGCCAGCATCCTAACGGGGGCTGGAGATACGCAGTATTTT.

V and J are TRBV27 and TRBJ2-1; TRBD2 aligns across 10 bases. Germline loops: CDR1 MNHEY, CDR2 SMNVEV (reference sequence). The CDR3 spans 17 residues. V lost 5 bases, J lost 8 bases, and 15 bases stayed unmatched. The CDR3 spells CASSKTPTSGVLHEQFF. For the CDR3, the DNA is TGTGCCAGCAGTAAAACCCCTACTAGCGGGGTGTTGCATGAGCAGTTCTTC.

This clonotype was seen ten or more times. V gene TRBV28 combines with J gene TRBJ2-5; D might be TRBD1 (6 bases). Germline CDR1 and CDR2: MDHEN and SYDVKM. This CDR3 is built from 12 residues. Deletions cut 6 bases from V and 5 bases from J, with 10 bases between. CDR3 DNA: TGTGCCAGCAGGCAGGGGCGGGAGACCCAGTACTTC. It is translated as CASRQGRETQYF.

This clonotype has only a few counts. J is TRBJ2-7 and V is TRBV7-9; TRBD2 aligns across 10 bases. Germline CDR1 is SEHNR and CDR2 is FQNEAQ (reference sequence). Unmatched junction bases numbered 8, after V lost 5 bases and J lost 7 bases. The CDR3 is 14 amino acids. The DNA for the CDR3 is TGTGCCAGCAGCCCCCCTAGCGGGGGACCGGAGCAGTACTTC. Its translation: CASSPPSGGPEQYF.

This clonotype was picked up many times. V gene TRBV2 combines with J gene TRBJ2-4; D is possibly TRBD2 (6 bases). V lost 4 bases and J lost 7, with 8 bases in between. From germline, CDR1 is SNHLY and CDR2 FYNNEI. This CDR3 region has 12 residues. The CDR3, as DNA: TGTGCCAGCAGTGGACTAGAGAACATTCAGTACTTC. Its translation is CASSGLENIQYF.

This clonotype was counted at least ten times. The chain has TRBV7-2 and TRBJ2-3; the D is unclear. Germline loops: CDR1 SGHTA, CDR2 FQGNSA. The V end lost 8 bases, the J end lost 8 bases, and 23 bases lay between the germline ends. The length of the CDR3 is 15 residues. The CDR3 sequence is CASGTRALDGGTQYF. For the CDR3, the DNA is TGTGCCAGCGGTACCCGGGCCTTAGACGGTGGTACGCAGTATTTT.

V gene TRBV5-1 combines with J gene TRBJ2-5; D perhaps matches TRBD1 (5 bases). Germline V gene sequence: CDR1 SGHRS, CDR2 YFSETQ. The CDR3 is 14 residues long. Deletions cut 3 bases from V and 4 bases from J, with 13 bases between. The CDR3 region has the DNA TGCGCCAGCAGCTCCCAGGGTTCCCCAGAGACCCAGTACTTC. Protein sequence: CASSSQGSPETQYF.

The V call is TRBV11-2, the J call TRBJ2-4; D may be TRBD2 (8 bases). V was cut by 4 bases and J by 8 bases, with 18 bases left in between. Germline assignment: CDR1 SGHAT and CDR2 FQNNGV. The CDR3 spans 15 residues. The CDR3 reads CASSSRGTRGDIQYF. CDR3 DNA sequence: TGTGCCAGCAGCTCCAGGGGGACTAGAGGTGACATTCAGTACTTC.

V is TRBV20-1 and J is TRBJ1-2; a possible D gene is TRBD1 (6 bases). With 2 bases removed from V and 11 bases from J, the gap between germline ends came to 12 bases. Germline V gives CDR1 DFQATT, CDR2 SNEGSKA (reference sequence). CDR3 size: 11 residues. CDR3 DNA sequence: TGCAGTGCTAGACCGGGGGCACTTTACACCTTC. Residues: CSARPGALYTF.

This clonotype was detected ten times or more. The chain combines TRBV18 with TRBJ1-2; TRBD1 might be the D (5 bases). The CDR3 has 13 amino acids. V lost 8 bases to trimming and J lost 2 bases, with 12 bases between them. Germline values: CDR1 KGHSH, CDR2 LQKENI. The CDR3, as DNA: TGTGCCAGCAGTCGGCAGGGAAACTATGGCTACACCTTC. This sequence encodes CASSRQGNYGYTF.

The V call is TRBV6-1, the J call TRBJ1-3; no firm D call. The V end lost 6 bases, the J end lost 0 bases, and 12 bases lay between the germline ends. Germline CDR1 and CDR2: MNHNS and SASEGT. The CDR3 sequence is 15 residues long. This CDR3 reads CASSEGSFSGNTIYF. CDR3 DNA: TGTGCCAGCAGCGAGGGAAGTTTCTCTGGAAACACCATATATTTT.

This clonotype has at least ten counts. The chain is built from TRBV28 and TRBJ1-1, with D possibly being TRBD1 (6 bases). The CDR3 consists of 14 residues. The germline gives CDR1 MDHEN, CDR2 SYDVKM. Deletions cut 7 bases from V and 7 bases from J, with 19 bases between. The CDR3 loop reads CASTRTGGHGEAFF. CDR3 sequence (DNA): TGTGCCAGCACGAGGACCGGGGGACACGGTGAAGCTTTCTTT.

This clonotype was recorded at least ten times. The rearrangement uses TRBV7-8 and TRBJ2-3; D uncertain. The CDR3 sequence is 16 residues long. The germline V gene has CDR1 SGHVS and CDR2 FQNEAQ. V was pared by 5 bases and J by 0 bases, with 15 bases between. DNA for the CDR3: TGTGCCAGCAGCACCTCTTTTTCCGGGAGCACAGATACGCAGTATTTT. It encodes CASSTSFSGSTDTQYF.

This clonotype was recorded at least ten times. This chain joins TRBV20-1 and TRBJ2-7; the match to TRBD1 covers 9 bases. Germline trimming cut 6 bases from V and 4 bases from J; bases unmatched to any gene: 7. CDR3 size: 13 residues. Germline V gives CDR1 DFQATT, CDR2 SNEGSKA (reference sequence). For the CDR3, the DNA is TGCAGTGCAGAGACAGGGGGAGATTACGAGCAGTACTTC. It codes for CSAETGGDYEQYF.

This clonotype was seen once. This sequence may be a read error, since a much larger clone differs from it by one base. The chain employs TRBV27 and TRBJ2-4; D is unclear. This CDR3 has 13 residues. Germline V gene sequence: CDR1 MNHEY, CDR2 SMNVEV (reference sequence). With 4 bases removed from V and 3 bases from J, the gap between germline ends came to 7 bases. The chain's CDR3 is CASSYTNKNIQYF. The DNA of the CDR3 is TGTGCCAGCAGTTACACCAACAAAAACATTCAGTACTTC.

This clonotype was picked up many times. The CDR3 bases are TGTGCCAGCAGTGATGCTAGCGCGATATACAATGAGCAGTTCTTC. Encoded protein: CASSDASAIYNEQFF. This chain uses TRBV2 with TRBJ2-1; maybe TRBD2 (6 bases). V dropped 3 bases and J dropped 4 bases, with 13 bases sitting between them. The CDR3 extends over 15 amino acids. From germline, CDR1 is SNHLY and CDR2 FYNNEI.

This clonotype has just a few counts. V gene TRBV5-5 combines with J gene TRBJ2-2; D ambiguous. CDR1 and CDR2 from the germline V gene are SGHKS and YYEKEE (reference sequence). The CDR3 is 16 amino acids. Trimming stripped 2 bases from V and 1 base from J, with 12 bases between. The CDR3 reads CASSFSAQENTGELFF. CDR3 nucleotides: TGTGCCAGCAGCTTCTCGGCGCAGGAGAACACCGGGGAGCTGTTTTTT.

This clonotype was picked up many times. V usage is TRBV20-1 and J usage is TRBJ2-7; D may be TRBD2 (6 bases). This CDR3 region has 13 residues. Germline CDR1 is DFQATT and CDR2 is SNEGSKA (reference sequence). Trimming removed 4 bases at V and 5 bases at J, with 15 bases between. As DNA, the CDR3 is TGCAGTGCTAACCGGGACTCCCGAGACGAGCAGTACTTC. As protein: CSANRDSRDEQYF.

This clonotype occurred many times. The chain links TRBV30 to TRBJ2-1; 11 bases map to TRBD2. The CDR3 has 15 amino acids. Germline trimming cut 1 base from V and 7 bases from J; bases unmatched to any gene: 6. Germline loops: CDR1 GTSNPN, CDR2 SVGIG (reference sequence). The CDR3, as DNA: TGTGCCTGGAGTGAACTAGCGGGAGACGCGAATGAGCAGTTCTTC. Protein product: CAWSELAGDANEQFF.

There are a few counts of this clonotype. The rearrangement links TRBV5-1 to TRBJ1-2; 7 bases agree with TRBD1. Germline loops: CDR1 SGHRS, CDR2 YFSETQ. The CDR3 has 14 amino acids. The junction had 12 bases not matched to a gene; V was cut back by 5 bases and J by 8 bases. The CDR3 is CASRPGTASAGYTF. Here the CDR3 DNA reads TGCGCCAGCAGACCCGGGACAGCGTCGGCCGGCTACACCTTC.